This T cell receptor (beta chain) was sequenced in a study of cytomegalovirus exposure and HLA in healthy donors. Study information: Earlier, 90 million to 140 million unique TCR beta sequences were recovered from about 170 million T cells by an analysis.

13 Jbeta primers and 60 Vbeta primers were used for the PCR. TCRdb's table, derived via immunoSEQ multiplex PCR, lists solely in-frame clones and lacks some. The table lists 95,000 to 150,000 clones, about 62% of them singletons. This CDR3 is 12 amino acids long. Trimming took off 9 bases at V and 0 bases at J, with 6 bases between the two ends. Germline V gene lookup returns CDR1 MNHEY and CDR2 SVGAGI. General study findings and limits: In a later analysis, TCR association rates varied by HLA locus: DRB1 most, HLA-C fewest. In a later analysis, TCR beta V- and J-gene trimming showed a link to a missense DCLRE1C variant. Some public TCRs appeared in many individuals, while most sequences were rare.

Notes on this clone: Its antigen is not identified.

The specimen was PBMCs. The sequence came from a woman aged 40 to 55 in good health and CMV-seropositive. The chain combines TRBV6-5 with TRBJ1-3; D is unclear. The CDR3: CASRSSGNTIYF. CDR3 DNA: TGTGCCAGTAGGAGCTCTGGAAACACCATATATTTT.